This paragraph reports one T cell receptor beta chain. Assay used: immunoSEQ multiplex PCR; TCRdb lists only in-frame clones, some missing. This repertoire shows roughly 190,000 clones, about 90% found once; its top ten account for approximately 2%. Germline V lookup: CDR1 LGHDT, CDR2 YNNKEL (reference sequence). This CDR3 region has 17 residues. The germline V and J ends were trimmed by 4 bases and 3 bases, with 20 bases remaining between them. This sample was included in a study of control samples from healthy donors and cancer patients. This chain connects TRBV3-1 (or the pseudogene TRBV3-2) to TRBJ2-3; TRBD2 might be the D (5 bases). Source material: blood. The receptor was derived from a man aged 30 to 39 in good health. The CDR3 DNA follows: TGTGCCAGCAGCCGACCAGGCGCGGGTCAGGCGACAGATACGCAGTATTTT. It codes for CASSRPGAGQATDTQYF.